One and the same sample provided the 22 T cell receptor beta chains below, sequenced in a study of blood T cell repertoires in COVID-19. Using immunoSEQ multiplex PCR, the repertoire was profiled, and TCRdb retains in-frame clones only, with some absent. The table lists some 300,000 clones, over 90% of them singletons. Sequenced material: PBMCs or T cells enriched from blood (not recorded which). The receptor set was obtained from a woman aged 25 to 39 who had been exposed to COVID-19.

This clone was seen just once. The CDR3 here is CASSQTGTAQETQYF. CDR3 coding DNA: TGTGCCAGCTCACAAACCGGGACAGCGCAAGAGACCCAGTACTTC. The J gene is TRBJ2-5, the V gene TRBV18; TRBD1 matches 7 bases. Germline V gives CDR1 KGHSH, CDR2 LQKENI. This CDR3 spans 15 amino acids. V dropped 4 bases and J dropped 2; count of bases not matched to a gene: 7.

This chain connects TRBV12-3 or TRBV12-4 to TRBJ2-7, with D hard to call. Deletions cut 7 bases from V and 2 bases from J, with 9 bases between. This CDR3 is 12 amino acids long. The CDR3: CASTTPPYEQYF. The DNA of the CDR3 is TGTGCCAGCACCACTCCGCCCTACGAGCAGTACTTC.

V usage is TRBV3-1 (or the pseudogene TRBV3-2) and J usage is TRBJ1-6, with 10 bases that match TRBD1. The CDR3 sequence is 14 residues long. Germline assignment: CDR1 LGHDT and CDR2 YNNKEL (reference sequence). V gave up 3 bases and J gave up 12 bases; unmatched junction bases: 5. The DNA for the CDR3 is TGTGCCAGCAGCCACAACCGGGACAGGGGACCCCTCCACTTT. Protein product: CASSHNRDRGPLHF.

The chain is built from TRBV7-3 and TRBJ2-3, with a weak D call TRBD2 (6 bases). V was shortened by 0 bases and J by 5 bases, with 18 bases between the two germline ends. The CDR3 has 17 amino acids. CDR1 and CDR2 from the germline V gene are SGHTA and FQGTGA. The CDR3 DNA follows: TGTGCCAGCAGCTTAACGGGGGTAGCGGCCCAAAGAGATACGCAGTATTTT. Its translation is CASSLTGVAAQRDTQYF.

This clone was detected once. This chain links TRBV6-1 with TRBJ2-7, with no clear D. Trimming shortened V by 1 base and J by 0 bases, and 10 bases separated the two germline ends. Germline V gene lookup returns CDR1 MNHNS and CDR2 SASEGT. The CDR3 consists of 15 residues. CDR3 residues: CASSEGAHISYEQYF. The CDR3 coding sequence is TGTGCCAGCAGTGAAGGGGCACACATCTCCTACGAGCAGTACTTC.

V and J are TRBV3-1 (or the pseudogene TRBV3-2) and TRBJ2-1, with 14 bases that match TRBD2. With V trimmed by 3 bases and J by 6 bases, 4 bases remained unmatched. There are 16 residues in the CDR3. The germline V gene has CDR1 LGHDT and CDR2 YNNKEL (reference sequence). The CDR3 loop reads CASSHRLAGGVNEQFF. The CDR3 DNA is TGTGCCAGCAGCCACCGACTAGCGGGGGGGGTCAATGAGCAGTTCTTC.

The chain is built from TRBV6-5 and TRBJ2-7, with TRBD1 identical over 10 bases. J gave up 5 bases and V 0 bases, and 7 bases lay outside the gene matches. Germline V gene sequence: CDR1 MNHEY, CDR2 SVGAGI. This CDR3 comprises 16 residues. The CDR3 nucleotides are TGTGCCAGCAGTTACTCCCCGGACAGGGGGTACAACGAGCAGTACTTC. It specifies CASSYSPDRGYNEQYF.

The table lists this clone with a few counts. CDR3 nucleotides: TGTGCCAGTAGTCTGCGGCAGCATGGCTACACCTTC. This translates into CASSLRQHGYTF. The chain is built from TRBV19 and TRBJ1-2; D is unclear. Germline-derived CDR1 and CDR2 are LNHDA and SQIVND (reference sequence). V dropped 5 bases and J dropped 6 bases, with 10 bases sitting between them. The CDR3 consists of 12 residues.

This chain uses TRBV2 with TRBJ2-2; D is possibly TRBD2 (7 bases). CDR1 and CDR2 (germline): SNHLY, FYNNEI. V lost 7 bases and J lost 4, with 16 bases in between. The CDR3 extends over 15 amino acids. The CDR3 is CASTEGGWGTGELFF. CDR3 nucleotide sequence: TGTGCCAGCACCGAGGGGGGGTGGGGCACCGGGGAGCTGTTTTTT.

The V and J genes are TRBV7-3 and TRBJ2-7; D is possibly TRBD1 (6 bases). V was pared by 5 bases and J by 7 bases, with 15 bases between. This CDR3 is built from 13 residues. The V gene's germline CDR1 is SGHTA and CDR2 FQGTGA. For the CDR3, the DNA is TGTGCCAGCAGCCAGGGGAATCTTGGGGAGCAGTACTTC. Translated, it gives CASSQGNLGEQYF.

The chain employs TRBV4-3 and TRBJ1-2; 9 bases agree with TRBD1. Trimming at V came to 1 base and at J to 4 bases, leaving 4 bases not matched to a gene. The CDR3 runs 15 residues. Germline V gene sequence: CDR1 LGHNA, CDR2 YSLEER. The CDR3 region is CASSQGDRVFYGYTF. CDR3 nucleotide sequence: TGCGCCAGCAGCCAAGGGGACAGGGTTTTCTATGGCTACACCTTC.

This clone was picked up a small number of times. The chain uses TRBV7-9 and TRBJ1-1, with D uncertain. Trimming stripped 2 bases from V and 1 base from J, with 8 bases between. Germline V gene data show CDR1 as SEHNR and CDR2 as FQNEAQ (reference sequence). The CDR3 contains 14 residues. This CDR3 reads CASSLFPENTEAFF. The DNA of the CDR3 is TGTGCCAGCAGCTTATTTCCAGAGAACACTGAAGCTTTCTTT.

This chain connects TRBV9 to TRBJ2-3; 9 bases map to TRBD1. Germline CDR1 SGDLS, CDR2 YYNGEE. J was trimmed by 4 bases and V by 3 bases; bases with no gene match: 6. The CDR3 is made up of 15 amino acids. CDR3 residues: CASSATGGVADTQYF. CDR3 bases: TGTGCCAGCAGCGCAACAGGGGGCGTGGCAGATACGCAGTATTTT.

The chain employs TRBV18 and TRBJ1-5, with 7 bases that match TRBD1. This CDR3 region has 14 residues. After removal of 6 bases from V and 7 bases from J, the junction contained 9 bases not matched to a gene. Germline CDR1 and CDR2: KGHSH and LQKENI. CDR3 in amino acids: CASSQDRVGQPQHF. The CDR3 DNA follows: TGTGCCAGCTCCCAAGACAGGGTAGGGCAGCCCCAGCATTTT.

The chain has TRBV10-3 and TRBJ1-1, with 9 bases aligning to TRBD1. Looked up from germline, CDR1 is ENHRY and CDR2 is SYGVKD. The junction had 6 bases not matched to a gene; V was cut back by 6 bases and J by 7 bases. The CDR3 sequence is 13 residues long. CDR3 in amino acids: CAISLTGGLEAFF. The CDR3 region has the DNA TGTGCCATCAGCTTAACAGGGGGCCTTGAAGCTTTCTTT.

This clone was recorded only once. CDR3 in amino acids: CASSELTGVDYGYTF. The DNA for the CDR3 is TGCGCCAGCAGTGAGTTGACAGGGGTTGACTATGGCTACACCTTC. The chain carries TRBV10-1 and TRBJ1-2, with 8 nucleotides matching TRBD1. Germline V gene lookup returns CDR1 WNHNN and CDR2 SYGVQD (reference sequence). The J segment lost 3 bases and the V segment lost 1 base, leaving 4 bases of the junction unmatched. This CDR3 has 15 residues.

The V gene is TRBV30, the J gene TRBJ1-6; D is possibly TRBD1 (6 bases). The CDR3 extends over 15 amino acids. Trimming cost V 1 base and J 9 bases, with 16 bases left between them. Germline loops: CDR1 GTSNPN, CDR2 SVGIG (reference sequence). CDR3 sequence reads: CAWSAGWQGSSPLHF. CDR3 in DNA: TGTGCCTGGAGTGCGGGTTGGCAGGGGAGTTCACCCCTCCACTTT.

The rearrangement links TRBV5-5 to TRBJ1-2; a possible D gene is TRBD1 (5 bases). The germline V gene has CDR1 SGHKS and CDR2 YYEKEE (reference sequence). V was clipped by 4 bases and J by 3 bases, with 16 bases between them. There are 15 residues in the CDR3. CDR3 region: CASSPAPTGHYGYTF. The CDR3, as DNA: TGTGCCAGCAGCCCCGCCCCCACAGGACACTATGGCTACACCTTC.

The rearrangement joins TRBV9 to TRBJ2-1, with 11 bases aligning to TRBD2. Germline V CDR1 and CDR2: SGDLS, YYNGEE. The CDR3 spans 15 residues. The trim removed 1 base at V and 7 bases at J, leaving 4 bases unmatched. CDR3 residues: CASSVTSGGENEQFF. In DNA form, the CDR3 reads TGTGCCAGCAGCGTAACTAGCGGGGGAGAAAATGAGCAGTTCTTC.

The V gene is TRBV28, the J gene TRBJ1-2, with a weak D call TRBD1 (6 bases). Germline CDR1 is MDHEN and CDR2 is SYDVKM. The CDR3 contains 14 residues. Trimming shortened V by 6 bases and J by 8 bases, and 19 bases separated the two germline ends. The CDR3 sequence: CASRSPDSLVGYTF. CDR3 DNA sequence: TGTGCCAGCAGATCACCGGACAGCCTGGTGGGCTACACCTTC.

The chain uses TRBV9 and TRBJ1-1, with D uncertain. This CDR3 is 14 amino acids long. CDR1 is SGDLS, CDR2 YYNGEE, per germline. V was clipped by 2 bases and J by 4 bases, with 12 bases between them. The CDR3 DNA sequence: TGTGCCAGCAGCGTCGGGGTGGGCGGCACTGAAGCTTTCTTT. Amino acid sequence: CASSVGVGGTEAFF. Combining the CDR3 with reference TRBV9 and TRBJ1-1 gives the whole variable domain DSGVTQTPKHLITATGQRVTLRCSPRSGDLSVYWYQQSLDQGLQFLIQYYNGEERAKGNILERFSAQQFPDLHSELNLSSLELGDSALYFCASSVGVGGTEAFFGQGTRLTVV.

The V and J genes are TRBV6-5 and TRBJ2-1; 9 nucleotides line up with TRBD1. The germline V gene has CDR1 MNHEY and CDR2 SVGAGI. The CDR3 is 15 amino acids. The trim removed 2 bases at V and 7 bases at J, leaving 6 bases unmatched. CDR3: CASSYRGTGRNEQFF. The CDR3 nucleotides read TGTGCCAGCAGTTACCGGGGGACAGGGCGGAATGAGCAGTTCTTC.